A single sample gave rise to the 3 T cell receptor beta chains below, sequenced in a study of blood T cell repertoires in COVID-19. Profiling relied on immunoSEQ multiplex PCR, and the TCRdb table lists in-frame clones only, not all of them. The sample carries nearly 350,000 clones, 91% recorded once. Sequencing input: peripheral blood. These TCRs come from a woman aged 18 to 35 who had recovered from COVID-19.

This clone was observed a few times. The CDR3 protein is CASREIGAANWNTEAFF. The CDR3 nucleotides read TGTGCCAGCAGGGAAATTGGGGCAGCCAATTGGAACACTGAAGCTTTCTTT. This rearrangement joins TRBV27 to TRBJ1-1; the D gene is possibly TRBD1 (5 bases). Trimming pared 6 bases from V and 1 base from J, leaving 21 bases between. Germline V lookup: CDR1 MNHEY, CDR2 SMNVEV (reference sequence). This CDR3 region has 17 residues.

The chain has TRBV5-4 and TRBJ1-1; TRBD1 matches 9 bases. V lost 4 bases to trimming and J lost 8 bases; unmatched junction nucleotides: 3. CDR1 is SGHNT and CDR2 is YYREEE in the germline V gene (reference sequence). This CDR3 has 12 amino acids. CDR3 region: CASSTGGAEAFF. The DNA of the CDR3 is TGTGCCAGCAGCACAGGGGGCGCGGAAGCTTTCTTT.

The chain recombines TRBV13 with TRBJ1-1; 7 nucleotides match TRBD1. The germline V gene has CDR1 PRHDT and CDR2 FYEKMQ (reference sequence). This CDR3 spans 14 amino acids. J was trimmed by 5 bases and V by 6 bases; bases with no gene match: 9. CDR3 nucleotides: TGTGCCAGCAGAAACCGACAGGGCGGGACTGAAGCTTTCTTT. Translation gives CASRNRQGGTEAFF.